What follows describes a single T cell receptor beta chain. This clone was found many times. Its cognate antigen has yet to be identified. Base qualities are not provided; no much larger clone lies one nucleotide away. TCRbeta CDR3 regions were amplified from genomic DNA using the immunoSEQ Assay, a bias-controlled multiplex PCR. The authors' pipeline ran thus. The number of nucleated cells in each sample was estimated by amplification of reference gene primers within the assay. To quantify the absolute abundance of each unique TCRbeta CDR3 rearrangement, sequence reads were collapsed and filtered. For each sample, productive Simpson clonality was calculated as the square root of Simpson's diversity index over productive rearrangements. This immuneACCESS table, as held by TCRdb, lists in-frame sequences with V and J called but not all clones. Of the missing ones, under half trace to an unresolved V gene in checked studies; the others have no known cause. V, J and clone size derive from that table, while D and trimming were established from the DNA sequence. The sample table contains around 130,000 clones; only one count was recorded for around 78% of them. The top ten hold 10% to 13% of the sample.

This specimen belongs to a study of blood T cell repertoires in COVID-19 (dated by TCRdb to 2020 to 2021). For the study in its entirety: The collaborator samples originated in the United States, Italy and Spain and spanned the acute and convalescent phases of COVID-19. Nearly every sample came with metadata listing a de-identified subject ID, COVID-19 status, age in years and sex. Where available, HLA class I and class II types were taken from metadata supplied by the sample provider and were not determined by assay-based typing. Deeply sampled blood TCRbeta repertoires from subjects exposed to, actively infected with, or recovered from COVID-19 were included in the dataset. The material from the prospective study consisted of cDNA or gDNA derived from T cells, B-cell-depleted T cells, or PBMCs. Samples were obtained from the ongoing ImmuneRACE study (first 160 participants) and from approximately 1,200 subjects provided by 6 global collaborators. The repertoires were released in a freely available public database intended as a resource for research on the immune response to SARS-CoV-2. What the research found in general, with its limitations: The amount of clinical and demographic metadata varied by source and participant and was provided uncurated.

Collaborating institutions collected whole blood in K2EDTA tubes following their own protocols. For TCRbeta analysis, collaborators shipped samples in one of three forms: frozen whole blood, isolated PBMCs, or DNA extracted from either of those sample types. The source of this sequence is a human donor in a cohort sampled during active COVID-19. The sample taken for sequencing was peripheral blood.

The DNA reads TGCGCCAGTTCGACAGGGAGCACAGATACGCAGTATTTT. Protein translation: CASSTGSTDTQYF. This sequence uses TRBV5-1 and TRBJ2-3, and 7 junctional nucleotides match TRBD1. From the germline V gene, CDR1 is SGHRS and CDR2 is YFSETQ. Germline trimming amounts to 8 bases on V and 0 bases on J, with 3 as the count of junction bases outside the gene matches. The CDR3 numbers 13 residues from cysteine through phenylalanine. The entry retains the CDR3 DNA only, 39 bases that are in frame from base 1.